Presented here are 5 T cell receptor beta chains from one specimen sequenced in a study of T-cell reconstitution after alpha-beta-depleted transplantation in children. Preparation of the TCRbeta library involved a method that used unique molecular identifiers. From the PCR reads, TCRdb called clonotypes with MiXCR, one entry per CDR3 protein. The table lists fewer than 700,000 distinct CDR3 sequences, approximately 13% of them singletons. The source material was PBMCs, mostly from graft donor cells, sampled 360 days after TCRalphabeta/CD19-depleted stem cell transplant. The receptors were sampled from a male patient under 18 who had a stem cell transplant for acute myeloid leukemia, so the T cells may come from the graft donor.

The V call is TRBV20-1, the J call TRBJ2-3; 9 bases map to TRBD2. Losses at the gene ends were 1 base for V and 2 bases for J; bases not matched to a gene: 22. The CDR3 spans 21 residues. Per the germline V gene, CDR1 is DFQATT and CDR2 is SNEGSKA (reference sequence). The CDR3 nucleotides read TGCAGTGCTAGAGTCCAGAACTTCCCCGCGACTAGCGGCTTAATCACAGATACGCAGTATTTT. This codes for CSARVQNFPATSGLITDTQYF.

The chain employs TRBV28 and TRBJ1-5; 7 bases match TRBD1. Germline lookup yields CDR1 MDHEN and CDR2 SYDVKM. J was trimmed by 5 bases and V by 4 bases; bases with no gene match: 17. The CDR3 extends over 18 amino acids. CDR3 bases: TGTGCCAGCAGTTATATCTTAGGGGCAGGGGGATTCCATCAGCCCCAGCATTTT. This sequence encodes CASSYILGAGGFHQPQHF.

This clonotype was recorded many times. The chain has TRBV28 and TRBJ1-5, with D maybe TRBD1 (6 bases). CDR1 is MDHEN, CDR2 SYDVKM, per germline. The ends were cut back, 2 bases at V and 6 bases at J, with 17 bases in the middle. There are 16 residues in the CDR3. In DNA form, the CDR3 reads TGTGCCAGCAGTTTACGAGGGGGGGTGTTGCGTCAGCCCCAGCATTTT. Its protein product is CASSLRGGVLRQPQHF.

Ten or more counts support this clonotype. The rearrangement joins TRBV29-1 to TRBJ2-1; D call uncertain. Per the germline V gene, CDR1 is SQVTM and CDR2 is ANQGSEA. Trimming took off 6 bases at V and 4 bases at J, with 19 bases between the two ends. The CDR3 loop spans 15 amino acids. The CDR3: CSVEFRTLLYNEQFF. The CDR3 nucleotides read TGCAGCGTGGAATTCAGGACCTTACTTTACAATGAGCAGTTCTTC.

The chain couples TRBV2 to TRBJ2-3; unclear D gene. V lost 6 bases and J lost 0, with 10 bases in between. Germline V gene lookup returns CDR1 SNHLY and CDR2 FYNNEI. This CDR3 region has 14 residues. The CDR3 loop reads CASSGYLSTDTQYF. The CDR3 bases are TGTGCCAGCAGCGGCTATCTTAGCACAGATACGCAGTATTTT.